The rows below give T cell receptor beta chains drawn from one sample of a study of blood T cell repertoires in COVID-19. The repertoire was sequenced with immunoSEQ multiplex PCR; TCRdb's copy has only in-frame clones and lacks some. The repertoire holds 250,000 to 400,000 clones, with approximately 87% as singletons. What was sequenced was peripheral blood. Receptors were obtained from a woman aged 25 to 45 with COVID-19, enrolled during active disease. Both conserved end residues are part of each CDR3. A D gene is named only where the DNA matches it firmly. The listing skips clone size in some rows; elsewhere it reads once, few, many or a size class.

V gene	J gene	D gene	clone size	CDR3 DNA	CDR3 protein
TRBV5-4	TRBJ2-2	NA	NA	TGTGCCAGCAGCTTTGGGGCCAGGGCCGGGTCCACCGGGGAGCTGTTTTTT	CASSFGARAGSTGELFF
TRBV2	TRBJ2-7	TRBD1	NA	TGTGCCAGCAGCTTACAGGGGAACGAGCAGTACTTC	CASSLQGNEQYF
TRBV7-9	TRBJ1-1	NA	NA	TGTGCCAGCAGCGCGAGAGGTGGGAACACTGAAGCTTTCTTT	CASSARGGNTEAFF
TRBV6-5	TRBJ1-6	TRBD1	NA	TGTGCCAGCCGATACGGGACAGCGACCAATTCACCCCTCCACTTT	CASRYGTATNSPLHF
TRBV3-1/TRBV3-2	TRBJ2-3	TRBD2	NA	TGTGCCAGCAGCCAAGTCCCTAGCGGAAACACAGATACGCAGTATTTT	CASSQVPSGNTDTQYF
TRBV27	TRBJ2-5	TRBD2	once	TGTGCCAGCAGTTTAGATCCTAGCGGCCAAGAGACCCAGTACTTC	CASSLDPSGQETQYF
TRBV20-1	TRBJ1-2	TRBD1	NA	TGCAGTGCTAGTTCCTCGACAGGGGTAATGTACGGCTACACCTTC	CSASSSTGVMYGYTF
TRBV2	TRBJ2-7	TRBD1	few	TGTGCCAGCAGGATGGACAGGCCTTACTACGAGCAGTACTTC	CASRMDRPYYEQYF
TRBV10-2	TRBJ1-2	NA	NA	TGCGCCAGCAGTGACAGTCCCTATGGCTACACCTTC	CASSDSPYGYTF
TRBV28	TRBJ1-2	TRBD1	NA	TGTGCCAGCAGGACGCCGACAGGGGGGGGCTACACCTTC	CASRTPTGGGYTF
TRBV7-9	TRBJ1-2	NA	NA	TGTGCCAGCAGCTCTAACGGGGGGAACTATGGCTACACCTTC	CASSSNGGNYGYTF
TRBV5-1	TRBJ2-2	TRBD2	NA	TGCGCCAGCACCCCCGGATTATCTACCCTAGCGGGAGTAGCCGGGGAGCTGTTTTTT	CASTPGLSTLAGVAGELFF
TRBV5-1	TRBJ2-7	NA	NA	TGCGCCAGCAGCTTGGCGGCAGGGGAGCTCTCCTACGAGCAGTACTTC	CASSLAAGELSYEQYF
TRBV5-1	TRBJ1-1	NA	many	TGCGCCAGCAGAGGGGAAACTGAAGCTTTCTTT	CASRGETEAFF
TRBV28	TRBJ1-2	TRBD1	NA	TGTGCCAGCAGCCCAGGGGGCGGGGTGGCTAACTATGGCTACACCTTC	CASSPGGGVANYGYTF
TRBV5-1	TRBJ1-4	NA	NA	TGCGCCAGCAGCCCCTTCGGGGGACCTAATGAAAAACTGTTTTTT	CASSPFGGPNEKLFF
TRBV18	TRBJ2-5	TRBD2	NA	TGTGCCAGCTCACCAGACGGGGGGTTCCAAGAGACCCAGTACTTC	CASSPDGGFQETQYF
TRBV30	TRBJ1-2	TRBD1	once	TGTGCCTGGAGTATGGGGACAGCCCACTATGGCTACACCTTC	CAWSMGTAHYGYTF
TRBV11-3	TRBJ2-1	TRBD1	NA	TGTGCCAGCAGCCCGTCGACAGGGGTTCAGTTCTTC	CASSPSTGVQFF
TRBV18	TRBJ1-1	NA	once	TGTGCCAGCTCACCGCTGGGGGGTGAGAACACTGAAGCTTTCTTT	CASSPLGGENTEAFF